Following are 19 T cell receptor beta chains from one sample sequenced in a study of regulatory T cells in long-lasting Graves disease. Assembly of TCR beta libraries relied on iRepertoire HTBI primers together with Arm-PCR of CDR3 regions. TCRdb used MiXCR to reprocess the multiplex PCR reads, holding one entry per CDR3 protein. The sample shows some 330,000 distinct CDR3 sequences, around 23% of them seen only once. As for time point: persistent/refractory GD, antithyroid drugs over 5 years with positive TRAb. PBMC RNA served as the TCR library source. Specimen: peripheral blood mononuclear cells (PBMCs), collected when the disease was refractory, from a patient treated with antithyroid drugs. The receptors were sampled from a middle-aged woman with Graves disease.

The rearrangement uses TRBV20-1 and TRBJ1-2; possibly TRBD1 for D (6 bases). V was cut by 6 bases and J by 7 bases, with 21 bases left in between. CDR3 length: 14 residues. Germline-derived CDR1 and CDR2 are DFQATT and SNEGSKA (reference sequence). This CDR3 reads CSAPPRGVFSGYTF. In nucleotides, the CDR3 is TGCAGTGCGCCCCCAAGGGGGGTTTTCAGTGGCTACACCTTC.

This clonotype has just a few counts. The chain couples TRBV29-1 to TRBJ1-2; maybe TRBD1 (6 bases). The V end was cut by 0 bases, the J end by 3 bases, with 11 bases between. The CDR3 covers 14 residues. In germline, CDR1 is SQVTM, CDR2 ANQGSEA. The DNA for the CDR3 is TGCAGCGTTGAAGATGGGGAGGGGGACTATGGCTACACCTTC. Encoded protein: CSVEDGEGDYGYTF. The whole variable domain, remainder taken from reference TRBV29-1 and TRBJ1-2, is SAVISQKPSRDICQRGTSLTIQCQVDSQVTMMFWYRQQPGQSLTLIATANQGSEATYESGFVIDKFPISRPNLTFSTLTVSNMSPEDSSIYLCSVEDGEGDYGYTFGSGTRLTVV.

As for this clonotype: Given a much more abundant clone one base away, this may be a read error. The CDR3 does not close with the conserved phenylalanine or tryptophan, likely indicating a read error. The limits of the CDR3 on the DNA are not certain, so only TCRdb's listed CDR3 is given. The gene calls are TRBV10-1 and TRBJ2-7; the table assigns TRBD1, which was not confirmed against the DNA. Per the germline V gene, CDR1 is WNHNN and CDR2 is SYGVQD (reference sequence). The CDR3 is 11 amino acids in total, end residues counted. CDR3 amino acids: CASSEVVRGHL.

A remark on this clonotype: A much larger clone differs by one base, so this may be a read error. The rearrangement joins TRBV19 to TRBJ1-5, with 7 bases lining up with TRBD1. The V gene end was trimmed by 3 bases and the J gene end by 0 bases; junction bases not matched to a gene: 8. The length of the CDR3 is 17 residues. Germline V gene lookup returns CDR1 LNHDA and CDR2 SQIVND (reference sequence). CDR3 DNA: TGTGCCAGTAGTATCCAGGACAGGAAAAATAGCAATCAGCCCCAGCATTTT. This sequence encodes CASSIQDRKNSNQPQHF. Full variable domain (remainder filled in from reference TRBV19 and TRBJ1-5): DGGITQSPKYLFRKEGQNVTLSCEQNLNHDAMYWYRQDPGQGLRLIYYSQIVNDFQKGDIAEGYSVSREKKESFPLTVTSAQKNPTAFYLCASSIQDRKNSNQPQHFGDGTRLSIL.

The V call is TRBV7-9, the J call TRBJ1-4, with D perhaps TRBD1 (5 bases). The V end lost 3 bases, the J end lost 3 bases, and 11 bases lay between the germline ends. Looked up from germline, CDR1 is SEHNR and CDR2 is FQNEAQ (reference sequence). This CDR3 comprises 15 residues. CDR3 sequence reads: CASSLQGPPNEKLFF. In DNA form, the CDR3 reads TGTGCCAGCAGCTTGCAGGGTCCACCTAATGAAAAACTGTTTTTT.

This clonotype has more than one count but fewer than ten. The chain employs TRBV5-1 and TRBJ2-7, with TRBD2 identical over 7 bases. Germline assignment: CDR1 SGHRS and CDR2 YFSETQ. The ends lost 0 bases at V and 2 bases at J; junction bases unmatched: 14. The length of the CDR3 is 18 residues. This CDR3 is CASSLVISSGLTPYEQYF. The CDR3 nucleotides read TGCGCCAGCAGCTTGGTTATATCCTCGGGACTAACACCCTACGAGCAGTACTTC. Full variable domain (remainder filled in from reference TRBV5-1 and TRBJ2-7): KAGVTQTPRYLIKTRGQQVTLSCSPISGHRSVSWYQQTPGQGLQFLFEYFSETQRNKGNFPGRFSGRQFSNSRSEMNVSTLELGDSALYLCASSLVISSGLTPYEQYFGPGTRLTVT.

This chain connects TRBV10-3 to TRBJ2-7; D remains unclear. This CDR3 has 15 residues. Deletions cut 2 bases from V and 2 bases from J, with 13 bases between. The germline gives CDR1 ENHRY, CDR2 SYGVKD. The CDR3 sequence is CAISEVDLSTYEQYF. CDR3 nucleotides: TGTGCCATCAGTGAGGTCGACCTATCCACCTACGAGCAGTACTTC.

This clonotype showed up many times. J is TRBJ2-7 and V is TRBV28; 11 positions match TRBD2. The V gene end was trimmed by 5 bases and the J gene end by 0 bases; junction bases not matched to a gene: 12. Per germline, CDR1 MDHEN and CDR2 SYDVKM. The CDR3 extends over 18 amino acids. In DNA form, the CDR3 reads TGTGCCAGCAGTCAAGGACTAGCGGGCTGGGTGAGCTCCTACGAGCAGTACTTC. Protein sequence: CASSQGLAGWVSSYEQYF. Full variable domain (missing parts from reference TRBV28 and TRBJ2-7): DVKVTQSSRYLVKRTGEKVFLECVQDMDHENMFWYRQDPGLGLRLIYFSYDVKMKEKGDIPEGYSVSREKKERFSLILESASTNQTSMYLCASSQGLAGWVSSYEQYFGPGTRLTVT.

This clonotype was found a few times. This chain joins TRBV18 and TRBJ2-5; no firm D call. From germline, CDR1 is KGHSH and CDR2 LQKENI. This CDR3 contains 13 residues. Trimming removed 8 bases at V and 0 bases at J, with 10 bases between. The CDR3 protein is CASSLRYQETQYF. CDR3 sequence (DNA): TGTGCCAGCAGCTTGAGGTACCAAGAGACCCAGTACTTC.

A note on this clonotype: This could be a read error, since a much larger clone is one nucleotide away. The V and J genes are TRBV6-1 and TRBJ2-2; the match to TRBD2 covers 9 bases. Germline V CDR1 and CDR2: MNHNS, SASEGT. CDR3 length: 16 amino acids. The CDR3 sequence is CASSESAGGLSGELLF. DNA for the CDR3: TGTGCCAGCAGTGAATCAGCGGGAGGTTTGTCCGGGGAGCTGCTTTTT.

This chain connects TRBV28 to TRBJ1-2; the D gene is possibly TRBD1 (5 bases). Germline V gene lookup returns CDR1 MDHEN and CDR2 SYDVKM. V dropped 3 bases and J dropped 5 bases, with 10 bases sitting between them. The CDR3 is made up of 13 amino acids. The CDR3 DNA follows: TGTGCCAGCAGTTTTCGCAGGGCGTATGGCTACACCTTC. It encodes CASSFRRAYGYTF.

This clonotype turned up a few times. The chain combines TRBV15 with TRBJ2-7; D is possibly TRBD2 (6 bases). The germline V gene has CDR1 LNHNV and CDR2 YYDKDF (reference sequence). Trimming stripped 1 base from V and 6 bases from J, with 13 bases between. This CDR3 has 14 residues. Here the CDR3 reads CATSRVTGSSEQYF. In DNA, the CDR3 is TGTGCCACCAGCAGAGTCACCGGGAGCTCCGAGCAGTACTTC. Combining the CDR3 with reference TRBV15 and TRBJ2-7 gives the whole variable domain DAMVIQNPRYQVTQFGKPVTLSCSQTLNHNVMYWYQQKSSQAPKLLFHYYDKDFNNEADTPDNFQSRRPNTSFCFLDIRSPGLGDTAMYLCATSRVTGSSEQYFGPGTRLTVT.

Ten or more counts support this clonotype. This sequence joins TRBV28 and TRBJ2-7; TRBD1 matches at 7 bases. This CDR3 is 14 amino acids long. With 6 bases clipped from V and 0 bases from J, the junction kept 5 bases outside the gene matches. The germline V gene has CDR1 MDHEN and CDR2 SYDVKM. The CDR3 nucleotides are TGTGCCAGCAGCACCGGGACAGCCTCCTACGAGCAGTACTTC. Residues: CASSTGTASYEQYF. The variable domain in full, with the rest retrieved from reference TRBV28 and TRBJ2-7, is DVKVTQSSRYLVKRTGEKVFLECVQDMDHENMFWYRQDPGLGLRLIYFSYDVKMKEKGDIPEGYSVSREKKERFSLILESASTNQTSMYLCASSTGTASYEQYFGPGTRLTVT.

In this sample, this clonotype turned up many times. This chain links TRBV10-3 with TRBJ2-7; D uncertain. The ends were cut back, 7 bases at V and 3 bases at J, with 7 bases in the middle. Germline-derived CDR1 and CDR2 are ENHRY and SYGVKD. The CDR3 extends over 11 amino acids. CDR3 sequence reads: CAITVFYEQYF. The CDR3 DNA reads as TGTGCCATCACGGTTTTCTACGAGCAGTACTTC.

The table lists this clonotype with many counts. This chain links TRBV2 with TRBJ2-7, with D unclear. V lost 6 bases to trimming and J lost 4 bases, with 10 bases between them. The CDR3 extends over 12 amino acids. Germline-derived CDR1 and CDR2 are SNHLY and FYNNEI. For the CDR3, the DNA is TGTGCCAGCAGCTTACGACCGTACGAGCAGTACTTC. It encodes CASSLRPYEQYF.

J is TRBJ1-1 and V is TRBV20-1; 9 positions agree with TRBD1. This CDR3 is built from 12 residues. Germline values: CDR1 DFQATT, CDR2 SNEGSKA (reference sequence). Trimming took 6 bases from V and 5 from J; bases not matched to a gene: 4. The CDR3 spells CSAPDRGTEAFF. The CDR3 bases are TGCAGTGCCCCGGACAGGGGTACTGAAGCTTTCTTT.

This clonotype occurred many times. The gene calls are TRBV7-2 and TRBJ2-7, with no clear D. Trimming cost V 0 bases and J 0 bases, with 9 bases left between them. There are 15 residues in the CDR3. Germline V CDR1 and CDR2: SGHTA, FQGNSA. The CDR3: CASSLAGLPSYEQYF. In DNA, the CDR3 is TGTGCCAGCAGCTTAGCAGGTCTACCCTCCTACGAGCAGTACTTC.

CDR3 region: CASIPWPHSNQPQHF. Written as DNA, the CDR3 is TGTGCCAGCATCCCCTGGCCTCATAGCAATCAGCCCCAGCATTTT. The J gene is TRBJ1-5, the V gene TRBV28; unclear D gene. The germline V gene encodes CDR1 MDHEN and CDR2 SYDVKM. The CDR3 is made up of 15 amino acids. Trimming took off 7 bases at V and 0 bases at J, with 13 bases between the two ends.

This clonotype appeared many times. This chain uses TRBV6-4 with TRBJ2-5, with D maybe TRBD1 (5 bases). The CDR3 has 16 residues. Germline CDR1 reads MRHNA; CDR2 reads SNTAGT. V lost 6 bases and J 5 bases, leaving 22 bases between the germline ends. Here the CDR3 DNA reads TGTGCCAGCAGCCCATTCTGGACACGTCTTCAGGAGACCCAGTACTTC. Protein sequence: CASSPFWTRLQETQYF.